One and the same sample provided the 18 T cell receptor beta chains below, sequenced in a study of T cells in localized non-small cell lung cancer. Repertoires were generated with immunoSEQ multiplex PCR, while TCRdb's copy carries only in-frame clones and drops some. The sample has 45,000 to 55,000 clones, roughly 80% seen once. The specimen was peripheral blood, collected before any cancer treatment. These receptor sequences come from a man aged 40 to 70 with stage I squamous cell lung carcinoma.

J is TRBJ2-7 and V is TRBV2; D is perhaps TRBD1 or TRBD2 (5 bases each). The CDR3 is made up of 15 amino acids. Germline V gene lookup returns CDR1 SNHLY and CDR2 FYNNEI. V gave up 3 bases and J gave up 4 bases, with 16 bases separating them. CDR3 loop: CASSDRHWGTYEQYF. CDR3 nucleotides: TGTGCCAGCAGTGATCGGCACTGGGGGACGTACGAGCAGTACTTC.

Only a few counts were recorded for this clone. The rearrangement links TRBV6-4 to TRBJ2-6, with a possible D match to TRBD1 (6 bases). The CDR3 runs to 15 residues. Germline CDR1 is MRHNA and CDR2 is SNTAGT. The ends were cut back, 3 bases at V and 0 bases at J, with 6 bases in the middle. CDR3 loop: CASSEGGSGANVLTF. CDR3 nucleotides: TGTGCCAGCAGTGAAGGGGGCTCTGGGGCCAACGTCCTGACTTTC.

The chain employs TRBV5-1 and TRBJ2-1; D might be TRBD1 (5 bases). CDR1 is SGHRS and CDR2 is YFSETQ in the germline V gene. The CDR3 loop spans 13 amino acids. V was clipped by 3 bases and J by 10 bases, with 14 bases between them. CDR3 in amino acids: CASSSSGPGEQFF. As DNA, the CDR3 is TGCGCCAGCAGCTCCTCAGGGCCAGGAGAGCAGTTCTTC.

The chain has TRBV7-2 and TRBJ2-1, with 9 bases that match TRBD1. The V gene's germline CDR1 is SGHTA and CDR2 FQGNSA. This CDR3 is 15 amino acids long. J lost 4 bases, V lost 3 bases, and 4 bases had no gene match. The DNA of the CDR3 is TGTGCCAGCAGCTTTGCTGGACAGGGGTACAATGAGCAGTTCTTC. As protein: CASSFAGQGYNEQFF.

The V gene is TRBV9, the J gene TRBJ2-7, with a tentative D call TRBD1 (6 bases). Trimming left V 1 base short and J 1 base short, with 12 bases between. From germline, CDR1 is SGDLS and CDR2 YYNGEE. The CDR3 runs to 15 residues. CDR3 bases: TGTGCCAGCAGCGTACGCCAGGGGCCTTCCTACGAGCAGTACTTC. The encoded protein is CASSVRQGPSYEQYF.

The V gene is TRBV29-1, the J gene TRBJ1-3, with D tentatively TRBD1 (5 bases). The CDR3 extends over 12 amino acids. Germline CDR1 SQVTM, CDR2 ANQGSEA. V was clipped by 7 bases and J by 4 bases, with 11 bases between them. CDR3 sequence: CSASGSGNTIYF. In nucleotides, the CDR3 is TGCAGCGCCTCAGGGTCCGGAAACACCATATATTTT.

The chain has TRBV7-3 and TRBJ1-2; 7 bases line up with TRBD1. Germline V gene lookup returns CDR1 SGHTA and CDR2 FQGTGA. The CDR3 spans 14 residues. The trim removed 1 base at V and 7 bases at J, leaving 6 bases unmatched. As DNA, the CDR3 is TGTGCCAGCAGCTTAAACCCCAGGGGGAGTGGCTACACCTTC. It yields the protein CASSLNPRGSGYTF.

The chain has TRBV7-3 and TRBJ1-1; 8 bases match TRBD1. Germline V CDR1 and CDR2: SGHTA, FQGTGA. This CDR3 comprises 14 residues. The V gene end was trimmed by 3 bases and the J gene end by 4 bases; junction bases not matched to a gene: 4. CDR3 nucleotide sequence: TGTGCCAGCAGCTTGACAGGGGCCGCCACTGAAGCTTTCTTT. This sequence encodes CASSLTGAATEAFF.

CDR3 residues: CASDSTRGELFF. The CDR3 bases are TGTGCCAGCGACTCGACACGCGGGGAGCTGTTTTTT. This chain uses TRBV2 with TRBJ2-2, with no clear D. V lost 8 bases, J lost 7 bases, and 11 bases lay in between. This CDR3 contains 12 residues. The germline CDR1 and CDR2 sequences are SNHLY and FYNNEI.

The chain employs TRBV9 and TRBJ2-7; a possible D gene is TRBD2 (6 bases). Looked up from germline, CDR1 is SGDLS and CDR2 is YYNGEE. This CDR3 has 14 residues. Trimming left V 3 bases short and J 3 bases short, with 13 bases between. The CDR3, as DNA: TGTGCCAGCAGCGGGTTGGGGACTCACTACGAGCAGTACTTC. Translation: CASSGLGTHYEQYF.

This clone has only one observation. V gene TRBV7-3 combines with J gene TRBJ2-7, with D hard to call. The V and J ends lost 4 bases and 3 bases respectively, with 7 bases between them. The CDR3 extends over 12 amino acids. Germline assignment: CDR1 SGHTA and CDR2 FQGTGA. The CDR3 region is CASSSAHYEQYF. The CDR3 bases are TGTGCCAGCAGCTCGGCCCACTACGAGCAGTACTTC.

This clone was seen once. V is TRBV30 and J is TRBJ2-5; D uncertain. Germline assignment: CDR1 GTSNPN and CDR2 SVGIG (reference sequence). The CDR3 consists of 13 residues. Trimming pared 5 bases from V and 4 bases from J, leaving 14 bases between. CDR3 DNA sequence: TGTGCCTGGGACACCAACGGCGGAGAGACCCAGTACTTC. Translated, it gives CAWDTNGGETQYF.

This clone was picked up one time. The chain carries TRBV15 and TRBJ1-3; TRBD1 agrees at 7 bases. This CDR3 has 16 amino acids. Germline V gives CDR1 LNHNV, CDR2 YYDKDF (reference sequence). V dropped 3 bases and J dropped 4; count of bases not matched to a gene: 9. CDR3 residues: CATSRQGGAVGNTIYF. The DNA for the CDR3 is TGTGCCACCAGCAGGCAGGGGGGGGCTGTCGGAAACACCATATATTTT.

This chain joins TRBV4-1 and TRBJ1-5; D unclear. The germline gives CDR1 MGHRA, CDR2 YSYEKL. The CDR3 consists of 15 residues. Trimming shortened V by 4 bases and J by 3 bases, and 13 bases separated the two germline ends. The CDR3 nucleotides are TGCGCCAGCAGCCTCAGAGGCGGGGACAATCAGCCCCAGCATTTT. Translating gives CASSLRGGDNQPQHF.

The chain is built from TRBV18 and TRBJ1-6; D may be TRBD1 (6 bases). Germline CDR1 and CDR2: KGHSH and LQKENI. The CDR3 is 14 residues long. V was shortened by 2 bases and J by 10 bases, with 12 bases between the two germline ends. CDR3 amino acids: CASSPRGVGSPLHF. In nucleotides, the CDR3 is TGTGCCAGCTCACCAAGGGGGGTAGGCTCACCCCTCCACTTT.

This clone was found once. The chain employs TRBV19 and TRBJ2-1; no reliable D call. Germline V gene data show CDR1 as LNHDA and CDR2 as SQIVND (reference sequence). This CDR3 is built from 14 residues. With 7 bases removed from V and 5 bases from J, the gap between germline ends came to 15 bases. DNA for the CDR3: TGTGCCAGTAAACGGTCTTCAGCCAACAATGAGCAGTTCTTC. Its translation: CASKRSSANNEQFF.

This rearrangement joins TRBV7-2 to TRBJ1-6; D unclear. Germline V gene sequence: CDR1 SGHTA, CDR2 FQGNSA. The CDR3 sequence is 13 residues long. V lost 5 bases, J lost 9 bases, and 11 bases lay in between. The CDR3 nucleotides read TGTGCCAGCAGCCACCCCGGGAGTTCACCCCTCCACTTT. Translating gives CASSHPGSSPLHF.

V usage is TRBV9 and J usage is TRBJ1-4, with D possibly matching TRBD1 (5 bases). The CDR3 is 15 residues long. Trimming stripped 3 bases from V and 8 bases from J, with 17 bases between. Germline V gene data show CDR1 as SGDLS and CDR2 as YYNGEE. This CDR3 reads CASSGGSGPGEKLFF. Written as DNA, the CDR3 is TGTGCCAGCAGCGGGGGGAGCGGCCCCGGGGAAAAACTGTTTTTT.